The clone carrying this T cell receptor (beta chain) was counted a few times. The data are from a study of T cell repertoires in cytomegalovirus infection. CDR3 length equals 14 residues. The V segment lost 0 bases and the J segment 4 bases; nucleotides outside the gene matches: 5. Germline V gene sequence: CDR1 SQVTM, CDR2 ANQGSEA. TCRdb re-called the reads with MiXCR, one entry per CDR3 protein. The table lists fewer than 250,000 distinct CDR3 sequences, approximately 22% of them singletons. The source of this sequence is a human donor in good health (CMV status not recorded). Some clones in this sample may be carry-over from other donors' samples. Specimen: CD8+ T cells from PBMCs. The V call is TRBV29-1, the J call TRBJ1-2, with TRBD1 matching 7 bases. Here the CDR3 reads CSVEDRQGIYGYTF. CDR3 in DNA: TGCAGCGTTGAAGACCGACAGGGAATCTATGGCTACACCTTC. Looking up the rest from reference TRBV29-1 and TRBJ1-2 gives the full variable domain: SAVISQKPSRDICQRGTSLTIQCQVDSQVTMMFWYRQQPGQSLTLIATANQGSEATYESGFVIDKFPISRPNLTFSTLTVSNMSPEDSSIYLCSVEDRQGIYGYTFGSGTRLTVV.